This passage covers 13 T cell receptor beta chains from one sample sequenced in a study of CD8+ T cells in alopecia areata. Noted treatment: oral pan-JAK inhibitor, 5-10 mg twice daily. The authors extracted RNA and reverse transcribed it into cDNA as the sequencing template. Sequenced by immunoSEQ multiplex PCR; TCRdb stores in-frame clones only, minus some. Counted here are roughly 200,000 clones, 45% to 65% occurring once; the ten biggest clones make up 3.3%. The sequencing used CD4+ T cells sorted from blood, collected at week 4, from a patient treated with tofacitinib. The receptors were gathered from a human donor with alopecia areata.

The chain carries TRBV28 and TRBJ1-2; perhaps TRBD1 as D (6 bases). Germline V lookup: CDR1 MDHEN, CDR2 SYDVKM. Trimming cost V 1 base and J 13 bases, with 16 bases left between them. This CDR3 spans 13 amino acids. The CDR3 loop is CASSLLLGRGSTF. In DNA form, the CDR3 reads TGTGCCAGCAGTTTATTATTAGGCAGGGGTAGCACCTTC.

CDR3 DNA sequence: TGTGCCAGCAGTTTACAGGGGAACTACGAGCAGTACTTC. Translating it yields CASSLQGNYEQYF. The V gene is TRBV28, the J gene TRBJ2-7; weak D call: TRBD1 (6 bases). CDR1 is MDHEN and CDR2 is SYDVKM in the germline V gene. V was trimmed by 2 bases and J by 3 bases, leaving 8 bases between them. This CDR3 contains 13 residues.

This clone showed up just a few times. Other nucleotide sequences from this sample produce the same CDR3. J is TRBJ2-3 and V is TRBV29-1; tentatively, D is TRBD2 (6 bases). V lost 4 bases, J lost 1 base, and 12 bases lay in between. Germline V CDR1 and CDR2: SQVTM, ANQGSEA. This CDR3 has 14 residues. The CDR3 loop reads CSVGGGAGTDTQYF. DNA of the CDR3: TGCAGCGTTGGAGGAGGGGCCGGCACAGATACGCAGTATTTT.

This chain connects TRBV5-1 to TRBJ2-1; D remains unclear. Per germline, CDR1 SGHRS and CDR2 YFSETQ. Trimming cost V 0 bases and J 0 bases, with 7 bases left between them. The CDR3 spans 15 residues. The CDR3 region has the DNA TGCGCCAGCAGCTTGGACTCGAGCTCCTACAATGAGCAGTTCTTC. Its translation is CASSLDSSSYNEQFF.

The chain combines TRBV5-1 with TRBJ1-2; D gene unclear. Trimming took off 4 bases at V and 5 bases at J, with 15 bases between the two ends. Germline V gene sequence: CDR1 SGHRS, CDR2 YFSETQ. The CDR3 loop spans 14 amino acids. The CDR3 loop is CASSGGGQSYGYTF. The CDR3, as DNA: TGCGCCAGCAGCGGAGGTGGGCAGTCTTATGGCTACACCTTC.

The CDR3 here is CSTSRESYEQYF. The CDR3, as DNA: TGCAGCACCAGCAGGGAATCCTACGAGCAGTACTTC. The V call is TRBV29-1, the J call TRBJ2-7; D possibly corresponds to TRBD1 (5 bases). The length of the CDR3 is 12 residues. The V end was cut by 8 bases, the J end by 1 base, with 12 bases between. The germline V gene has CDR1 SQVTM and CDR2 ANQGSEA.

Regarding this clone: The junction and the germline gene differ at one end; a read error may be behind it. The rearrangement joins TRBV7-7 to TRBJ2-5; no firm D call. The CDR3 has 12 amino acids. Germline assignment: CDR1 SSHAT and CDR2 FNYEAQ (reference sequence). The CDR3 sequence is CASSRYQETQYF. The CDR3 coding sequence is TGTGCTAGCAGCCGGTACCAAGAGACCCAGTACTTC.

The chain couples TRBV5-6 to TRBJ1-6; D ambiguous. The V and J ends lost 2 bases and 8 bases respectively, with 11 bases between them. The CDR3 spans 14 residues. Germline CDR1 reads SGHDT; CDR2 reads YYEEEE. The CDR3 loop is CASSLRQRDSPLHF. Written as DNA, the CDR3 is TGTGCCAGCAGCTTAAGGCAGAGAGATTCACCCCTCCACTTT.

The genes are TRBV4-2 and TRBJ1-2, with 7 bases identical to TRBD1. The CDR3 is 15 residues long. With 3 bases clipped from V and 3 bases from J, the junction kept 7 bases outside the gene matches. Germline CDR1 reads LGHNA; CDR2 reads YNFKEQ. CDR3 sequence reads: CASSQRQGLDYGYTF. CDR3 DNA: TGTGCCAGCAGCCAGCGACAGGGATTAGACTATGGCTACACCTTC.

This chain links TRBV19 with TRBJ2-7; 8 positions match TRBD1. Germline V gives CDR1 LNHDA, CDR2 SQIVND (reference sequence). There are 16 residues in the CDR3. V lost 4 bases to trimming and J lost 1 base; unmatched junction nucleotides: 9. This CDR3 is CASSKLRTGISYEQYF. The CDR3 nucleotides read TGTGCCAGTAGTAAACTTCGGACAGGGATTTCCTACGAGCAGTACTTC.

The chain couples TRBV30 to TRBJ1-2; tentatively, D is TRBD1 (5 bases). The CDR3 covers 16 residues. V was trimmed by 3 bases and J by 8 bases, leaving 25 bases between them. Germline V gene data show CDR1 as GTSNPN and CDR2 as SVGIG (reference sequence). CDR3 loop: CAWSLFVAGPLGGYTF. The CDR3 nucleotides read TGTGCCTGGAGCCTATTTGTGGCAGGGCCCTTGGGGGGCTACACCTTC.

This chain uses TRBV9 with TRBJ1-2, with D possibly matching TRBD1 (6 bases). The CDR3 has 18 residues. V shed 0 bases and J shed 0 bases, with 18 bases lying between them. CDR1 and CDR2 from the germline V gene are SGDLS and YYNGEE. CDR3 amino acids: CASSVGRDKSPPNYGYTF. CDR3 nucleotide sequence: TGTGCCAGCAGCGTAGGGCGGGACAAGAGCCCGCCTAACTATGGCTACACCTTC.

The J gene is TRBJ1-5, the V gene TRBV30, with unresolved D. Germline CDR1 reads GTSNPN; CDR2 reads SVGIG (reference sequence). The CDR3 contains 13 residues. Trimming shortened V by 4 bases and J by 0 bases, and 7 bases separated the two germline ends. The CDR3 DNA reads TGTGCCTGGACGCGAAATAGCAATCAGCCCCAGCATTTT. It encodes CAWTRNSNQPQHF.